The entry below gives a single T cell receptor (beta chain) sequence along with its context. This clone was found once. This receptor's antigen is unknown. Base qualities are not at hand, and no much larger clone is one base apart. The immunoSEQ Assay, a bias-controlled multiplex PCR, was used to amplify TCRbeta CDR3 regions from genomic DNA. In the paper's pipeline: The number of nucleated cells in each sample was estimated by amplification of reference gene primers within the assay. Sequence reads were collapsed and filtered to measure the absolute abundance of every unique TCRbeta CDR3 rearrangement. For each sample, productive Simpson clonality was calculated by taking the square root of Simpson's diversity index across productive rearrangements. Drawn from immuneACCESS, this table holds only the in-frame rearrangements with V and J called that TCRdb kept. Clones are partly lost; checked studies trace under half to an unresolved V gene and leave the rest unexplained. V and J calls and clone size come straight from that table; D and trimming were deduced from the DNA. This sample is represented by approximately 250,000 clones; more than 75% of them were singletons. The ten largest clones capture 5.5% to 6% of the sample.

These data are taken from a study of blood T cell repertoires in COVID-19 (dated by TCRdb to about 2020). Background for the entire study: Samples covering the acute and convalescent phases of COVID-19 were provided by collaborators in the United States, Italy and Spain. The material from the prospective study consisted of cDNA or gDNA derived from T cells, B-cell-depleted T cells, or PBMCs. Subjects who had been exposed to COVID-19, were actively infected with it, or had recovered from it provided the deeply sampled blood TCRbeta repertoires that made up the dataset. The repertoires were released in a freely available public database intended as a resource for research on the immune response to SARS-CoV-2. The samples were drawn from two sources: the first 160 participants of the ongoing ImmuneRACE study, and over 950 subjects contributed by 6 global collaborators. Nearly every sample came with metadata listing a de-identified subject ID, COVID-19 status, age in years and sex. Where HLA class I and class II types were available, the types were taken from metadata supplied by the sample provider, not from assay-based typing. Overall study results and their limits: The amount of clinical and demographic metadata varied by source and participant and was provided uncurated.

One collaborating source in Seattle enrolled patients during active infection and followed them longitudinally through the course of disease. Collaborating institutions collected whole blood in K2EDTA tubes following their own protocols. For TCRbeta analysis, collaborators shipped samples as frozen whole blood, isolated PBMCs, or DNA extracted from either of those sample types. The material sequenced was peripheral blood. This sequence was found in a woman older than 75 with COVID-19, enrolled during active disease.

CDR3 loop: CASSRRGSGATDTQYF. In nucleotides, the sequence is TGTGCCAGCAGTCGCCGTGGGAGCGGGGCTACAGATACGCAGTATTTT. The sequence joins TRBV25-1 to TRBJ2-3, with 7 bases aligning to TRBD2. The CDR3 holds 16 amino acids from the cysteine to the phenylalanine. The read is trimmed to its CDR3 DNA, 48 bases read in frame from base 1. V has 5 bases trimmed and J has 3 bases trimmed; junction bases matching no gene number 11. The germline V gene gives CDR1 as MGHDK and CDR2 as SYGVNS.